A single sample gave rise to the 18 T cell receptor beta chains below, sequenced in a study of tissue T cells after allogeneic stem cell transplantation. TCRdb keeps only in-frame clones here, not all; method: immunoSEQ multiplex PCR. The sample has about 9,800 clones, roughly three fifths seen once; the top ten hold about a tenth. The starting material was tissue from the ileum, obtained at autopsy. The receptors derive from a woman between 18 and 55 years old with breast cancer.

This clone was observed a few times. V usage is TRBV6-6 and J usage is TRBJ1-5; no clear D. Germline-derived CDR1 and CDR2 are MNHNY and SVGAGI (reference sequence). The CDR3 extends over 12 amino acids. The germline V and J ends were trimmed by 6 bases and 0 bases, with 3 bases remaining between them. The CDR3 protein is CASRYSNQPQHF. For the CDR3, the DNA is TGTGCCAGCAGGTATAGCAATCAGCCCCAGCATTTT.

This chain connects TRBV2 to TRBJ1-6; D is possibly TRBD1 (6 bases). The V end lost 6 bases, the J end lost 5 bases, and 8 bases lay between the germline ends. CDR1 and CDR2 from the germline V gene are SNHLY and FYNNEI. There are 13 residues in the CDR3. The CDR3 sequence: CASSGTNNSPLHF. CDR3 nucleotide sequence: TGTGCCAGCAGCGGGACAAATAATTCACCCCTCCACTTT.

This clone counts as medium-sized. The chain is built from TRBV7-2 and TRBJ2-2; 8 bases fit TRBD2. Germline loops: CDR1 SGHTA, CDR2 FQGNSA. V gave up 4 bases and J gave up 6 bases; unmatched junction bases: 10. The CDR3 has 16 residues. DNA of the CDR3: TGTGCCAGCAGCTCCTCGTATAGCGGGGTTGCCGGGGAGCTGTTTTTT. Amino acid sequence: CASSSSYSGVAGELFF.

With respect to this clone: One junction end disagrees with the germline gene, perhaps due to a read error. The J gene is TRBJ1-6, the V gene TRBV10-3, with D perhaps matching TRBD1 (6 bases). The CDR3 has 14 amino acids. The germline V gene encodes CDR1 ENHRY and CDR2 SYGVKD. CDR3 in amino acids: CAAEGHLNNSPLRF. The DNA of the CDR3 is TGTGCCGCGGAGGGACACCTTAATAATTCACCCCTCCGCTTT.

This clone is deemed medium-sized (0.01 to 0.1%). The rearrangement uses TRBV5-6 and TRBJ1-2; 7 bases fit TRBD1. The junction had 7 bases not matched to a gene; V was cut back by 4 bases and J by 7 bases. From germline, CDR1 is SGHDT and CDR2 YYEEEE. The CDR3 runs to 13 residues. The CDR3 reads CASSLRDSGGYTF. DNA of the CDR3: TGTGCCAGCAGCCTCCGGGACAGCGGTGGCTACACCTTC.

V is TRBV15 and J is TRBJ2-3; maybe TRBD1 (5 bases). There are 15 residues in the CDR3. Germline V gene lookup returns CDR1 LNHNV and CDR2 YYDKDF (reference sequence). V lost 5 bases and J lost 2, with 14 bases in between. The CDR3 reads CATSLTTQDTDTQYF. The CDR3 DNA is TGTGCCACCAGCTTAACGACACAGGACACAGATACGCAGTATTTT.

As concerns this clone: At the DNA level, this CDR3 is encoded by other sequences in the same sample as well. The V and J genes are TRBV7-2 and TRBJ2-5; no definite D call. V dropped 0 bases and J dropped 0 bases, with 2 bases sitting between them. Per the germline V gene, CDR1 is SGHTA and CDR2 is FQGNSA. This CDR3 region has 13 residues. CDR3 in amino acids: CASSLAYQETQYF. In DNA, the CDR3 is TGTGCCAGCAGCTTAGCCTACCAAGAGACCCAGTACTTC.

As for this clone: This specimen includes other DNA sequences encoding the same CDR3. V is TRBV6-5 and J is TRBJ1-2, with D perhaps matching TRBD1 (5 bases). Germline loops: CDR1 MNHEY, CDR2 SVGAGI. The CDR3 spans 14 residues. The germline V and J ends were trimmed by 2 bases and 4 bases, with 11 bases remaining between them. DNA of the CDR3: TGTGCCAGCAGTTACGACAGAGCTCCCTATGGCTACACCTTC. This codes for CASSYDRAPYGYTF.

The V gene is TRBV30, the J gene TRBJ2-5, with D tentatively TRBD1 (6 bases). Germline V lookup: CDR1 GTSNPN, CDR2 SVGIG (reference sequence). Trimming shortened V by 5 bases and J by 5 bases, and 9 bases separated the two germline ends. The CDR3 is 11 residues long. Here the CDR3 reads CAWGGGETQYF. CDR3 DNA: TGTGCCTGGGGGGGCGGGGAGACCCAGTACTTC.

By share of the sample, this clone is medium-sized. The rearrangement uses TRBV18 and TRBJ2-5, with D tentatively TRBD1 (7 bases). Germline V CDR1 and CDR2: KGHSH, LQKENI. V gave up 3 bases and J gave up 3 bases, with 14 bases separating them. The CDR3 has 15 residues. The CDR3 bases are TGTGCCAGCTCACCCCAGGGGGGCGAGGAAGAGACCCAGTACTTC. Amino acid sequence: CASSPQGGEEETQYF.

The chain carries TRBV28 and TRBJ1-3; D unresolved. Germline CDR1 and CDR2: MDHEN and SYDVKM. The CDR3 extends over 17 amino acids. Trimming pared 2 bases from V and 0 bases from J, leaving 14 bases between. CDR3 sequence: CASSLPPWGSSGNTIYF. Written as DNA, the CDR3 is TGTGCCAGCAGTTTACCCCCCTGGGGTTCCTCTGGAAACACCATATATTTT.

This rearrangement joins TRBV7-9 to TRBJ1-2; D may be TRBD1 (6 bases). Germline V gene sequence: CDR1 SEHNR, CDR2 FQNEAQ (reference sequence). The CDR3 contains 13 residues. V shed 5 bases and J shed 2 bases, with 9 bases lying between them. This chain's CDR3 is CASSPDRNYGYTF. The CDR3 DNA sequence: TGTGCCAGCAGCCCGGACAGAAACTATGGCTACACCTTC.

The CDR3 here is CASSLGTQLHGYGYTF. The CDR3 coding sequence is TGTGCCAGCAGCTTGGGGACACAACTACACGGCTATGGCTACACCTTC. The V gene is TRBV5-4, the J gene TRBJ1-2; TRBD1 might be the D (5 bases). Germline V lookup: CDR1 SGHNT, CDR2 YYREEE (reference sequence). With 0 bases removed from V and 4 bases from J, the gap between germline ends came to 16 bases. The CDR3 is 16 residues long.

This rearrangement joins TRBV6-6 to TRBJ1-2; D gene ambiguous. The CDR3 runs to 12 residues. The germline V and J ends were trimmed by 2 bases and 8 bases, with 9 bases remaining between them. The V gene's germline CDR1 is MNHNY and CDR2 SVGAGI (reference sequence). In nucleotides, the CDR3 is TGTGCCAGCAGTTACGAGGGCCACGGCTACACCTTC. Translating gives CASSYEGHGYTF.

The genes are TRBV2 and TRBJ1-2, with a tentative D call TRBD1 (6 bases). V lost 4 bases, J lost 0 bases, and 9 bases lay in between. From germline, CDR1 is SNHLY and CDR2 FYNNEI. This CDR3 is 14 amino acids long. The CDR3 region has the DNA TGTGCCAGCAGTGGGACAGTTTCTAACTATGGCTACACCTTC. It yields the protein CASSGTVSNYGYTF.

The chain couples TRBV9 to TRBJ1-5; a weak D match, TRBD1 (6 bases). V lost 0 bases and J lost 7, with 11 bases in between. The germline V gene encodes CDR1 SGDLS and CDR2 YYNGEE. The CDR3 is made up of 14 amino acids. The CDR3 loop reads CASSVGQGRQPQHF. Here the CDR3 DNA reads TGTGCCAGCAGCGTAGGCCAGGGGCGCCAGCCCCAGCATTTT.

This clone was detected only a few times. This sequence joins TRBV6-2 or TRBV6-3 and TRBJ2-7; either TRBD1 or TRBD2 may supply D (6 bases each). This CDR3 spans 13 amino acids. CDR1 and CDR2 (germline): MNHEY, SVGEGT. V lost 3 bases to trimming and J lost 2 bases, with 8 bases between them. The CDR3 sequence is CASSYGGPYEQYF. The DNA of the CDR3 is TGTGCCAGCAGTTATGGGGGGCCCTACGAGCAGTACTTC.

The sample holds a few counts of this clone. The chain carries TRBV7-2 and TRBJ1-1; tentatively, D is TRBD1 (5 bases). V lost 5 bases and J 0 bases, leaving 13 bases between the germline ends. This CDR3 region has 15 residues. Germline V CDR1 and CDR2: SGHTA, FQGNSA. CDR3 residues: CASSIRGGMNTEAFF. Written as DNA, the CDR3 is TGTGCCAGCAGCATCCGCGGGGGGATGAACACTGAAGCTTTCTTT.